Sequencing of this T cell receptor beta chain was carried out in a study of blood T cell repertoires in COVID-19. Germline V CDR1 and CDR2: LNHDA, SQIVND (reference sequence). The junction had 6 bases not matched to a gene; V was cut back by 10 bases and J by 4 bases. The CDR3 extends over 12 amino acids. Sequencing used immunoSEQ multiplex PCR; TCRdb keeps in-frame clones, though not all of them. The sample records 350,000 or so clones, roughly 87% being singletons. The chain combines TRBV19 with TRBJ1-2; 7 nucleotides match TRBD1. The sequenced sample was peripheral blood. This clonotype originated in a woman aged 60-75 years with COVID-19, enrolled during active disease. The CDR3 DNA sequence: TGTGCCACCACGGACAGGAGCTATGGCTACACCTTC. The encoded protein is CATTDRSYGYTF. Full variable domain (outside the CDR3, taken from reference TRBV19 and TRBJ1-2): DGGITQSPKYLFRKEGQNVTLSCEQNLNHDAMYWYRQDPGQGLRLIYYSQIVNDFQKGDIAEGYSVSREKKESFPLTVTSAQKNPTAFYLCATTDRSYGYTFGSGTRLTVV.